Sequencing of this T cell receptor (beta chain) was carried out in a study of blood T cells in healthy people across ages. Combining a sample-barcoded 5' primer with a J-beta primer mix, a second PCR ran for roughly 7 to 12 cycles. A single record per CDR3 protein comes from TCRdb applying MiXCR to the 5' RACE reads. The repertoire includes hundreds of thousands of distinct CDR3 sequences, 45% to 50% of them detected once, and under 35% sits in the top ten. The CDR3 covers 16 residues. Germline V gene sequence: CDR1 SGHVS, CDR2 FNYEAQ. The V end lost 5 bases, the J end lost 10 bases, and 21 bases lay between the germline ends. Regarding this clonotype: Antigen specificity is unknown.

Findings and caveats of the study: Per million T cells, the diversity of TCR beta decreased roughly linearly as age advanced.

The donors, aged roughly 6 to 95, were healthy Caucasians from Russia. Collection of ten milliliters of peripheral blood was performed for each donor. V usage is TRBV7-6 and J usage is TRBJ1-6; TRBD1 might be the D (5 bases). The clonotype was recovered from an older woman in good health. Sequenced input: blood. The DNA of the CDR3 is TGTGCCAGCAGCCCCCGTGGGGGGGACGGGTTCTCACCCCTCCACTTT. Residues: CASSPRGGDGFSPLHF.